The sequence of this TCR beta chain was determined in a study of blood T cell repertoires in COVID-19. Study overall: Donors in the United States, Italy and Spain gave samples during acute or convalescent COVID-19. The cDNA or gDNA used as material had been derived from T cells, B-cell-depleted T cells, or PBMCs.

Profiled with immunoSEQ multiplex PCR; TCRdb holds only in-frame clones, not every one. The table records 60,000 to 90,000 clones, roughly 85% of them present only once. CDR1 is SGHAT, CDR2 FQNNGV, per germline. The CDR3 length is 16 residues. V dropped 5 bases and J dropped 3 bases, with 17 bases sitting between them. The clonotype originates from a woman older than 75 with active or convalescent COVID-19. The V gene is TRBV11-2, the J gene TRBJ1-5, with D tentatively TRBD1 (5 bases). The sequencing sample was made of peripheral blood. The CDR3 DNA is TGTGCCAGCAGCCCCTTTGGGGAAGGGGACAATCAGCCCCAGCATTTT. The encoded protein is CASSPFGEGDNQPQHF.